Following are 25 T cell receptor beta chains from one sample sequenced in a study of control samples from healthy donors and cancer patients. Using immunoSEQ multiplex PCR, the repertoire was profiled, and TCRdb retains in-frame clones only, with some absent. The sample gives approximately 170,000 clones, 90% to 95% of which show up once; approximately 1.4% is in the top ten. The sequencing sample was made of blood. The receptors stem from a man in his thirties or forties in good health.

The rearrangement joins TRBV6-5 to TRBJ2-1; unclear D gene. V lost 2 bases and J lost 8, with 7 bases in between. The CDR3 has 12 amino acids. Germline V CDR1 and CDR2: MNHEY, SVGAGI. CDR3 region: CASSYPTDEQFF. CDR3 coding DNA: TGTGCCAGCAGTTACCCCACGGATGAGCAGTTCTTC.

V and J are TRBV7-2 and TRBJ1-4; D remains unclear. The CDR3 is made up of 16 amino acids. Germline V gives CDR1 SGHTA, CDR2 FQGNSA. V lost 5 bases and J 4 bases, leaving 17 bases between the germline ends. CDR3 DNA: TGTGCCAGCAGCCTCCAAACAGCGTACATTAATGAAAAACTGTTTTTT. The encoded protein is CASSLQTAYINEKLFF.

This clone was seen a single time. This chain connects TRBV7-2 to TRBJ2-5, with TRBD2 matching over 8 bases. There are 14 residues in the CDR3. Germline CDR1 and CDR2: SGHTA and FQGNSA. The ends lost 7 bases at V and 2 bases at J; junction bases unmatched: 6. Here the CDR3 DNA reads TGTGCCAGCACCCGGGGGGGTACGCAAGAGACCCAGTACTTC. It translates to CASTRGGTQETQYF. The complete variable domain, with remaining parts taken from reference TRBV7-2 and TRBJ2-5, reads GAGVSQSPSNKVTEKGKDVELRCDPISGHTALYWYRQSLGQGLEFLIYFQGNSAPDKSGLPSDRFSAERTGGSVSTLTIQRTQQEDSAVYLCASTRGGTQETQYFGPGTRLLVL.

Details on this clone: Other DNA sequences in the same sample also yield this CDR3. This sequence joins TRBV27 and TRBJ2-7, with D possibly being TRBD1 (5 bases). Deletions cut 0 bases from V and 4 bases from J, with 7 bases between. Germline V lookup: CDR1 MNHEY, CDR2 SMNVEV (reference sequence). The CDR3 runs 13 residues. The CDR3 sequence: CASSLSQGYEQYF. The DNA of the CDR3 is TGTGCCAGCAGTTTATCCCAGGGTTACGAGCAGTACTTC.

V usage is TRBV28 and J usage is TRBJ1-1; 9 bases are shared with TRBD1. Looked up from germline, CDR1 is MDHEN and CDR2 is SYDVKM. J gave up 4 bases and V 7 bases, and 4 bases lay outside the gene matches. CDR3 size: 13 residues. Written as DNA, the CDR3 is TGTGCCAGCAACACAGGGGGCGGCACTGAAGCTTTCTTT. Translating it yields CASNTGGGTEAFF.

The CDR3, as DNA: TGTGCCAGCAGTCCCGGGCCGGGACAGTCCTACGAGCAGTACTTC. Translation gives CASSPGPGQSYEQYF. This chain links TRBV27 with TRBJ2-7, with 7 bases fitting TRBD1. Germline loops: CDR1 MNHEY, CDR2 SMNVEV (reference sequence). There are 15 residues in the CDR3. V lost 5 bases to trimming and J lost 1 base; unmatched junction nucleotides: 8.

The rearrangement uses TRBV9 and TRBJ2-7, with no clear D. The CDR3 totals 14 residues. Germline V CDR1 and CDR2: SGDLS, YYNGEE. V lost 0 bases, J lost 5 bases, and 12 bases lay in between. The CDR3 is CASSVALGTNEQYF. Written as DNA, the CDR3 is TGTGCCAGCAGCGTAGCTCTAGGCACTAACGAGCAGTACTTC.

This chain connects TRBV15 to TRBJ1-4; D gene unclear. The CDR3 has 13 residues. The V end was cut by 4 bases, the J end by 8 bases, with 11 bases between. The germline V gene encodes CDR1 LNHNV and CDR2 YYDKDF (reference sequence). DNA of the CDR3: TGTGCCACCAGCAAAAGGGTAGCGGAAAAACTGTTTTTT. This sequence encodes CATSKRVAEKLFF. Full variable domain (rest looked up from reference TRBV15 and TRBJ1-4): DAMVIQNPRYQVTQFGKPVTLSCSQTLNHNVMYWYQQKSSQAPKLLFHYYDKDFNNEADTPDNFQSRRPNTSFCFLDIRSPGLGDTAMYLCATSKRVAEKLFFGSGTQLSVL.

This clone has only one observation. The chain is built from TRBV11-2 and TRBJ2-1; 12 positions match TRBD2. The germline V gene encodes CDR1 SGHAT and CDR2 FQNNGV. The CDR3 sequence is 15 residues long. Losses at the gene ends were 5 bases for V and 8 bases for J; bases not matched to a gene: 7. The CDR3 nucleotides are TGTGCCAGCAGCCTATCAGGACTAGCGGGATATGAGCAGTTCTTC. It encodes CASSLSGLAGYEQFF.

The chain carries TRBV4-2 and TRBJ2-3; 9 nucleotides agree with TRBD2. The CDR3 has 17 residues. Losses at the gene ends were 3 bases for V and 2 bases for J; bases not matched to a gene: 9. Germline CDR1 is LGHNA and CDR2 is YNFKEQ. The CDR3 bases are TGTGCCAGCAGCCAGTATACGGGACTAGCCAACACAGATACGCAGTATTTT. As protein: CASSQYTGLANTDTQYF.

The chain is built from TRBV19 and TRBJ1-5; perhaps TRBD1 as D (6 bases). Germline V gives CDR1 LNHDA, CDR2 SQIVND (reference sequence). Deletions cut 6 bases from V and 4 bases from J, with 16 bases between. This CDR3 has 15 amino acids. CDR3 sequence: CASRPLDRLNQPQHF. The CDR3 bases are TGTGCCAGTAGACCTCTTGACAGGTTGAATCAGCCCCAGCATTTT.

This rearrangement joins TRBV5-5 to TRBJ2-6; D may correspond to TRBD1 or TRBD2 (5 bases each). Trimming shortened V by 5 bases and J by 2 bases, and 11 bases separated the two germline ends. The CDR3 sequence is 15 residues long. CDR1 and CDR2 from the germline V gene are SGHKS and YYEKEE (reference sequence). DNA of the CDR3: TGTGCCAGCAGGAGCCCGGGACCTGGGGCCAACGTCCTGACTTTC. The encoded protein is CASRSPGPGANVLTF. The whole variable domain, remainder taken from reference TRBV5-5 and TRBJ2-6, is DAGVTQSPTHLIKTRGQQVTLRCSPISGHKSVSWYQQVLGQGPQFIFQYYEKEERGRGNFPDRFSARQFPNYSSELNVNALLLGDSALYLCASRSPGPGANVLTFGAGSRLTVL.

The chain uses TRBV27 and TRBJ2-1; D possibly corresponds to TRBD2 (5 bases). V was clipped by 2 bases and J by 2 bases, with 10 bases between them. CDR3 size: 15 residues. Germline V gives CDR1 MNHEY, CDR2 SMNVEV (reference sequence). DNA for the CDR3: TGTGCCAGCAGTTTAGTAGCGCCTACCTACAATGAGCAGTTCTTC. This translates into CASSLVAPTYNEQFF.

The CDR3 nucleotides read TGTGCCAGCAGTGAAATACTAGCGGGAGGCACCGGGGAGCTGTTTTTT. Amino acid sequence: CASSEILAGGTGELFF. This chain uses TRBV2 with TRBJ2-2; TRBD2 matches 12 bases. CDR3 size: 16 residues. Trimming at V came to 2 bases and at J to 4 bases, leaving 2 bases not matched to a gene. The germline CDR1 and CDR2 sequences are SNHLY and FYNNEI.

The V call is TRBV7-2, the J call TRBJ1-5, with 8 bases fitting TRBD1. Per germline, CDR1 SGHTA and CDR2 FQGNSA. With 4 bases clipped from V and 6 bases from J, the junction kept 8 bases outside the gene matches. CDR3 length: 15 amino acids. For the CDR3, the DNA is TGTGCCAGCAGCTCCCGGACAGGGTGGGTTCAGCCCCAGCATTTT. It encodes CASSSRTGWVQPQHF.

The CDR3: CSVALRSSGSTDTQYF. CDR3 DNA: TGCAGCGTTGCGTTAAGGTCTAGCGGGAGCACAGATACGCAGTATTTT. The chain recombines TRBV29-1 with TRBJ2-3; 8 nucleotides align to TRBD2. This CDR3 contains 16 residues. Germline assignment: CDR1 SQVTM and CDR2 ANQGSEA. V lost 4 bases to trimming and J lost 0 bases; unmatched junction nucleotides: 9.

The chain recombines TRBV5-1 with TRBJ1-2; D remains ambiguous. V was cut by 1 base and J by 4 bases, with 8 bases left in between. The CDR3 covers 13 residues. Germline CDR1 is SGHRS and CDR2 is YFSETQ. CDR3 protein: CASSLTEGYGYTF. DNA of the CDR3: TGCGCCAGCAGCTTGACAGAAGGCTATGGCTACACCTTC.

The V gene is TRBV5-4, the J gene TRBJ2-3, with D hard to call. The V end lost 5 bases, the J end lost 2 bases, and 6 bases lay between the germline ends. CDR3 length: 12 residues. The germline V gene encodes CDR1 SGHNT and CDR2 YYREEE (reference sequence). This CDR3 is CASSSPTDTQYF. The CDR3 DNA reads TGTGCCAGCAGTTCACCCACAGATACGCAGTATTTT.

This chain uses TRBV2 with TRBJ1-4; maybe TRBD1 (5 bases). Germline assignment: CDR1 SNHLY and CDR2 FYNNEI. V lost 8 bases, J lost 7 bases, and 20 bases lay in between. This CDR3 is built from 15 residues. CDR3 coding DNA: TGTGCCAGCGGACTGGGGGGACTTCAGGGTGAAAAACTGTTTTTT. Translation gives CASGLGGLQGEKLFF. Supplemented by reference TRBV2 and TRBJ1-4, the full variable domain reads EPEVTQTPSHQVTQMGQEVILRCVPISNHLYFYWYRQILGQKVEFLVSFYNNEISEKSEIFDDQFSVERPDGSNFTLKIRSTKLEDSAMYFCASGLGGLQGEKLFFGSGTQLSVL.

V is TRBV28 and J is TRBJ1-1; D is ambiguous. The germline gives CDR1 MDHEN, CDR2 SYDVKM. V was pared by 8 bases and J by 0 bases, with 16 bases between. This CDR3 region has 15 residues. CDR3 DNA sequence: TGTGCCAGCTCCCTAGGGTCCACCCTGAACACTGAAGCTTTCTTT. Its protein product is CASSLGSTLNTEAFF.

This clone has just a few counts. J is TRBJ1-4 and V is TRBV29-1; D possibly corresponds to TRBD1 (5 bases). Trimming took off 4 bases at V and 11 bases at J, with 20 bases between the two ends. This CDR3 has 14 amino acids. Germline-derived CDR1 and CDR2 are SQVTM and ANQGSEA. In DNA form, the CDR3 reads TGCAGCGTTGTGATTGTGGCAGGGTATGGCAAACTGTTTTTT. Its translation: CSVVIVAGYGKLFF.

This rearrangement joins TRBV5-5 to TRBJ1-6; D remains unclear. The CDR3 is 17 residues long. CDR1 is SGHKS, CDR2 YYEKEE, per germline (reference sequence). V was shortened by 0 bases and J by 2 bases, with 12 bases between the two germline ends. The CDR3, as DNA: TGTGCCAGCAGCTTGGTCTTCAGTAAAACCTATAATTCACCCCTCCACTTT. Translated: CASSLVFSKTYNSPLHF.

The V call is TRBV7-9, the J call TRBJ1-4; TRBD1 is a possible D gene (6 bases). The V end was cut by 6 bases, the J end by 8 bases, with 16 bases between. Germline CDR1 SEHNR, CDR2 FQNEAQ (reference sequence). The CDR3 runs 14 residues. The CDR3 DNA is TGTGCCAGCAGTCCCAGGGGCGCGGTCGAAAAACTGTTTTTT. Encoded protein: CASSPRGAVEKLFF.

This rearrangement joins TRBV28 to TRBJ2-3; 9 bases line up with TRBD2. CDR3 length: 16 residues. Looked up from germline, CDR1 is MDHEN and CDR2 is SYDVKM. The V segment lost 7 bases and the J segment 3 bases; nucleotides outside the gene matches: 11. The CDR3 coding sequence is TGTGCCAGCAACAATGCGGCGGGAGGGCCGACAGATACGCAGTATTTT. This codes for CASNNAAGGPTDTQYF.

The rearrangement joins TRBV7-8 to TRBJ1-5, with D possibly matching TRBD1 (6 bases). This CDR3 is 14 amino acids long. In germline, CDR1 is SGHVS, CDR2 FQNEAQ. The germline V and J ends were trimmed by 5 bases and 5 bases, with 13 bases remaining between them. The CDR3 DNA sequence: TGTGCCAGCAGCCCTCGGACAGTTGATCAGCCCCAGCATTTT. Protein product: CASSPRTVDQPQHF.